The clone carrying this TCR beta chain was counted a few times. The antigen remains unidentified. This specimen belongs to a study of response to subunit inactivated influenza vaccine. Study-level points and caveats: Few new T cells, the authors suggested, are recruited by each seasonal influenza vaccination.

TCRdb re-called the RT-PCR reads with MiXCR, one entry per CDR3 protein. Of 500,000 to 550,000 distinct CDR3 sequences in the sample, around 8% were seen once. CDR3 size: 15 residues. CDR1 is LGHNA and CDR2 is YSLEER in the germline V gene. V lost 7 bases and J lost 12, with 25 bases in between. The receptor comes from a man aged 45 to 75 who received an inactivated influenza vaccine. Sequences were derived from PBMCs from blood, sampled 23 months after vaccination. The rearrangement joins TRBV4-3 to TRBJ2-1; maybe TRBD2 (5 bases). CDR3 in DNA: TGCGCCAGCACTACCGACTGGACTTTCGGGTCCCCGCAGTTCTTC. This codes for CASTTDWTFGSPQFF.